This TCR beta chain was identified in a study of blood T cells in healthy people across ages. Sample-barcoded 5' priming and a J-beta primer mix drove a second PCR of about 6 to 11 cycles. TCRdb re-called the 5' RACE reads with MiXCR, one entry per CDR3 protein. The table shows about 730,000 distinct CDR3 sequences, with more than 40% occurring only once. There are many counts of this clonotype. The specimen sequenced was blood. The sequence came from an older woman in good health.

The CDR3 here is CSGWDRVQETQYF. In DNA, the CDR3 is TGCAGCGGGTGGGACAGGGTCCAAGAGACCCAGTACTTC. This chain joins TRBV29-1 and TRBJ2-5, with TRBD1 identical over 9 bases. From germline, CDR1 is SQVTM and CDR2 ANQGSEA. V shed 7 bases, J shed 1 base, and the junction held 4 bases outside the gene matches. The CDR3 extends over 13 amino acids.